This entry lists 4 T cell receptor beta chains sequenced from one sample in a study of blood T cell repertoires in COVID-19. Libraries were prepared by immunoSEQ multiplex PCR; TCRdb keeps only in-frame clonotypes and omits some of them. The repertoire holds about 160,000 clones, with roughly 81% as singletons. The specimen was peripheral blood. All receptors derive from a man in his forties with acute or convalescent COVID-19.

The genes are TRBV5-3 and TRBJ1-2; D is possibly TRBD1 (5 bases). TRBV5-3 is noted as an ORF with a role that remains uncertain. The CDR3 spans 13 residues. Trimming took off 2 bases at V and 10 bases at J, with 15 bases between the two ends. The chain's CDR3 is CARSFVRDCDYTF. CDR3 in DNA: TGTGCCAGAAGCTTCGTCAGGGATTGTGACTACACCTTC.

The V call is TRBV2, the J call TRBJ1-1; D unresolved. V was cut by 8 bases and J by 7 bases, with 11 bases left in between. Germline-derived CDR1 and CDR2 are SNHLY and FYNNEI. The length of the CDR3 is 11 residues. The CDR3 DNA reads TGTGCCAGCGAGGAGGGAGGTGAAGCTTTCTTT. It translates to CASEEGGEAFF.

J is TRBJ2-1 and V is TRBV10-3; 9 positions agree with TRBD2. This CDR3 is built from 15 residues. J gave up 5 bases and V 4 bases, and 6 bases lay outside the gene matches. CDR1 and CDR2 from the germline V gene are ENHRY and SYGVKD. In DNA form, the CDR3 reads TGTGCCATCAGTGGGTTCCGCGGGGGGGACAATGAGCAGTTCTTC. Protein: CAISGFRGGDNEQFF.

The V and J genes are TRBV5-6 and TRBJ1-5; D call uncertain. V lost 7 bases, J lost 4 bases, and 15 bases lay in between. Germline V gene sequence: CDR1 SGHDT, CDR2 YYEEEE. The CDR3 has 14 amino acids. CDR3 sequence: CASGRERPNQPQHF. In DNA, the CDR3 is TGTGCCAGCGGGAGGGAAAGGCCGAATCAGCCCCAGCATTTT.